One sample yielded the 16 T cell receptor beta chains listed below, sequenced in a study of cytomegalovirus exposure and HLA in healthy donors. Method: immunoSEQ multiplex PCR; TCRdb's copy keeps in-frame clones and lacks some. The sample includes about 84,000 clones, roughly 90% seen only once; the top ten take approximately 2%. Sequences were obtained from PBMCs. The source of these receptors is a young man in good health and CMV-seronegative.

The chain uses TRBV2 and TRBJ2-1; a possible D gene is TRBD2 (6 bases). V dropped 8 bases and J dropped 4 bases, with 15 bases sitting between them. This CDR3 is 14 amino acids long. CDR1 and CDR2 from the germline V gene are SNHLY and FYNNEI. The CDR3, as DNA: TGTGCCAGCGTATCGGGGACTGATTACAATGAGCAGTTCTTC. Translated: CASVSGTDYNEQFF.

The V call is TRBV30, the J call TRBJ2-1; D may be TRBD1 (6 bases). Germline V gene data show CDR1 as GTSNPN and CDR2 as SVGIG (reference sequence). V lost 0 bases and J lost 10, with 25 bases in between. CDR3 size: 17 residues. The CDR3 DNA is TGTGCCTGGAGTGTCCCTACCGTCGCAGGGGCTGTGAGGGAGCAGTTCTTC. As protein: CAWSVPTVAGAVREQFF.

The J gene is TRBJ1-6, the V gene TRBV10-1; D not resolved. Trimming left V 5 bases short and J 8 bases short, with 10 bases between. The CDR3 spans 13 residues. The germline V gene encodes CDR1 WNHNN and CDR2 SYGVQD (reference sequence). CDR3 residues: CASSIAWDSPLHF. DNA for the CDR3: TGCGCCAGCAGTATAGCGTGGGATTCACCCCTCCACTTT.

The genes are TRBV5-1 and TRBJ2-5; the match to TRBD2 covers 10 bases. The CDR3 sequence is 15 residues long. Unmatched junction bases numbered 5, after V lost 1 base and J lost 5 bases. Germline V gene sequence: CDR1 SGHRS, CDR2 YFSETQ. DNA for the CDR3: TGCGCCAGCAGCTTGTCAGCGGGGGGGCCGGAGACCCAGTACTTC. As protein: CASSLSAGGPETQYF.

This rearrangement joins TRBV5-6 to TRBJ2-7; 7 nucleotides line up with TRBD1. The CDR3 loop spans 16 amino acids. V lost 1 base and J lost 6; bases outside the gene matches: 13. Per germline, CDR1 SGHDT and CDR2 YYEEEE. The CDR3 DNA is TGTGCCAGCAGCTTGTCCCACAGGGGCTCTGAGGGCGAGCAGTACTTC. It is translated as CASSLSHRGSEGEQYF.

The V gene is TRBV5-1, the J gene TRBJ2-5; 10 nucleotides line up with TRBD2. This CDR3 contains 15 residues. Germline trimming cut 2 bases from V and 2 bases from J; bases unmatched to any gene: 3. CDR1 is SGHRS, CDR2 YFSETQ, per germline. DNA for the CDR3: TGCGCCAGCAGCTTACTAGCGGGAACACAAGAGACCCAGTACTTC. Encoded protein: CASSLLAGTQETQYF.

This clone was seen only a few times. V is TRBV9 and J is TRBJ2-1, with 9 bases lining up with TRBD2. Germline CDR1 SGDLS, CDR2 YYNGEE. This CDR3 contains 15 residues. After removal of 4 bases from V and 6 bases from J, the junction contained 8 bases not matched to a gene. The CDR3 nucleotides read TGTGCCAGCAGCCCCCGAGCGGGAGGCTCCAATGAGCAGTTCTTC. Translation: CASSPRAGGSNEQFF.

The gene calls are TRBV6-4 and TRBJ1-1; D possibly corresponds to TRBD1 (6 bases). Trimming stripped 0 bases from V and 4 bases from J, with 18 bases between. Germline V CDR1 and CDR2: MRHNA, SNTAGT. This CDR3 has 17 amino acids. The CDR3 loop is CASSDSFSGGLSTEAFF. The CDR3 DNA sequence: TGTGCCAGCAGTGACTCGTTTTCTGGGGGCTTGAGCACTGAAGCTTTCTTT.

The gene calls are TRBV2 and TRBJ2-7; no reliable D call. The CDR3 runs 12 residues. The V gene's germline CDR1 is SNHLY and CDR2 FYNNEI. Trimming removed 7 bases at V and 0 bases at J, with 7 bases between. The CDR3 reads CASTTSSYEQYF. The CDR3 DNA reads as TGTGCCAGCACTACGAGCTCCTACGAGCAGTACTTC.

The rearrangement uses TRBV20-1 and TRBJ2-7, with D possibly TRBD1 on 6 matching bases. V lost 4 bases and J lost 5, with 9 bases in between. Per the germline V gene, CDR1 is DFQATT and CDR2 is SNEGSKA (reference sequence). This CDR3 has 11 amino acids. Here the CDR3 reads CSANTGNEQYF. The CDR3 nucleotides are TGCAGTGCTAACACAGGGAACGAGCAGTACTTC.

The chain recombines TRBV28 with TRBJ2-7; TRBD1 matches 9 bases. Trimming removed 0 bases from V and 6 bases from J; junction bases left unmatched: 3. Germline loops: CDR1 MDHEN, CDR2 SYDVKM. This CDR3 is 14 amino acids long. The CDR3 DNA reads TGTGCCAGCAGTTTATGGGACAGGGGTTTCGAGCAGTACTTC. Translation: CASSLWDRGFEQYF.

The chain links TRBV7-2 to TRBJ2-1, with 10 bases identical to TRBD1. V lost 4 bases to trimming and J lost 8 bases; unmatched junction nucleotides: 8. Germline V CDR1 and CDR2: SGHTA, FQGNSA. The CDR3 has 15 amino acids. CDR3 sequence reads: CASSSGQGVKYEQFF. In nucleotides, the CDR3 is TGTGCCAGCAGCTCAGGACAGGGGGTTAAGTATGAGCAGTTCTTC.

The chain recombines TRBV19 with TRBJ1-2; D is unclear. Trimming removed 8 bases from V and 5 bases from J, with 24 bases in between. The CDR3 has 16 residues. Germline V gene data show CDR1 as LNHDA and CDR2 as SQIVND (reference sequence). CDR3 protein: CASQQRVDNAIYGYTF. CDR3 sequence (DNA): TGTGCCAGTCAGCAGAGGGTTGACAATGCTATTTATGGCTACACCTTC.

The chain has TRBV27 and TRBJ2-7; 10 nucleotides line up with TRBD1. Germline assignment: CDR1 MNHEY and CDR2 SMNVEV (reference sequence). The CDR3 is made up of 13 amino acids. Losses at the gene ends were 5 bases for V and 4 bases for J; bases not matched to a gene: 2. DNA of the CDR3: TGTGCCAGCAGTCCGGACAGGGGGTACGAGCAGTACTTC. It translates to CASSPDRGYEQYF.

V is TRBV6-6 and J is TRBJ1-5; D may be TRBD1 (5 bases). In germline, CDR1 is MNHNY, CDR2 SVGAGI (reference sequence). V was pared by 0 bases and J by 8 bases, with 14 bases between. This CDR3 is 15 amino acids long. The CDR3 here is CASSYSGVGEEPQHF. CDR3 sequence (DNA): TGTGCCAGCAGTTACTCAGGGGTTGGGGAGGAGCCCCAGCATTTT.

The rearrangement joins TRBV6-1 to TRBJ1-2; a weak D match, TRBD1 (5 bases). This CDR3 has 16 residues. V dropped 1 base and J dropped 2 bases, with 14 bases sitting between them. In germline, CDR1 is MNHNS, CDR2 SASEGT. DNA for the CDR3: TGTGCCAGCAGTGAAGTGGGAGGATGGGGGAACTATGGCTACACCTTC. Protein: CASSEVGGWGNYGYTF.